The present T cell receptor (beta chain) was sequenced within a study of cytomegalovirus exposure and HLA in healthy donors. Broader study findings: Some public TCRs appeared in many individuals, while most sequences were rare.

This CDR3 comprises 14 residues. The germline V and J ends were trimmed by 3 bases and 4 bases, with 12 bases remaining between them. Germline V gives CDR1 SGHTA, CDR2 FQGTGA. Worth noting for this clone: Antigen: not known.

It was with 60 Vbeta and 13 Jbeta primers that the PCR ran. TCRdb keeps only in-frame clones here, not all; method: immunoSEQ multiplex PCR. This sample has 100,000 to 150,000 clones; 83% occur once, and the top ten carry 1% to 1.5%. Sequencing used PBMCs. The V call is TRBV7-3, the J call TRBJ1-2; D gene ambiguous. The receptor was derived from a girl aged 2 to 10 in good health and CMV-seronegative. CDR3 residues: CASSFGPTGYGYTF. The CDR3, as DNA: TGTGCCAGCAGCTTCGGCCCAACGGGCTATGGCTACACCTTC.